A single sample gave rise to the 25 T cell receptor beta chains below, sequenced in a study of CD8+ T cells in alopecia areata. RNA extraction and reverse transcription yielded cDNA as sequencing template. Profiled with immunoSEQ multiplex PCR; TCRdb holds only in-frame clones, not every one. This table holds roughly 250,000 clones, around two thirds found once. The sequencing here drew on CD4+ T cells sorted from blood, taken at week 0. These receptors were obtained from a human donor with alopecia areata.

This clone was observed a single time. The chain employs TRBV30 and TRBJ2-2; 7 nucleotides match TRBD2. Germline V lookup: CDR1 GTSNPN, CDR2 SVGIG (reference sequence). This CDR3 region has 14 residues. V trimming: 7 bases; J trimming: 7 bases; junction bases outside the gene matches: 12. The CDR3 bases are TGTGCCTTGGCCAGGAGCGGGGTAGTCGGGGAGCTGTTTTTT. Protein product: CALARSGVVGELFF. Using reference TRBV30 and TRBJ2-2 for the parts outside the CDR3, the full variable domain is SQTIHQWPATLVQPVGSPLSLECTVEGTSNPNLYWYRQAAGRGLQLLFYSVGIGQISSEVPQNLSASRPQDRQFILSSKKLLLSDSGFYLCALARSGVVGELFFGEGSRLTVL.

V is TRBV5-4 and J is TRBJ1-2; 9 bases fit TRBD1. The CDR3 covers 15 residues. V lost 0 bases to trimming and J lost 4 bases; unmatched junction nucleotides: 4. CDR1 is SGHNT, CDR2 YYREEE, per germline (reference sequence). CDR3 bases: TGTGCCAGCAGCTTGGGGGGACAGGGCCTCTATGGCTACACCTTC. Its translation is CASSLGGQGLYGYTF.

This clone has just a few counts. The chain employs TRBV7-3 and TRBJ2-7, with TRBD2 as a possible D gene (5 bases). The CDR3 runs 12 residues. Germline V lookup: CDR1 SGHTA, CDR2 FQGTGA. Trimming took 5 bases from V and 8 from J, leaving 13 bases between them. As DNA, the CDR3 is TGTGCCAGCAGCCTCGGGAAGGGCAAGCAGTACTTC. This gives the protein CASSLGKGKQYF.

This clone was seen only a few times. Other nucleotide sequences in the sample specify the same CDR3. CDR3 sequence reads: CSASPGEKLFF. The CDR3 DNA sequence: TGCAGCGCGAGTCCCGGGGAAAAACTGTTTTTT. This sequence joins TRBV29-1 and TRBJ1-4; D gene uncertain. The CDR3 sequence is 11 residues long. Germline CDR1 reads SQVTM; CDR2 reads ANQGSEA. The V and J ends lost 7 bases and 8 bases respectively, with 11 bases between them.

The chain recombines TRBV9 with TRBJ2-3; TRBD1 might be the D (5 bases). The CDR3 extends over 13 amino acids. V was pared by 3 bases and J by 5 bases, with 10 bases between. Germline V gives CDR1 SGDLS, CDR2 YYNGEE. The CDR3 reads CASSGTLRDTQYF. The CDR3 nucleotides are TGTGCCAGCAGCGGGACACTCCGAGATACGCAGTATTTT.

The gene calls are TRBV29-1 and TRBJ2-1; D is perhaps TRBD2 (7 bases). Germline V gene sequence: CDR1 SQVTM, CDR2 ANQGSEA. V gave up 7 bases and J gave up 8 bases, with 18 bases separating them. CDR3 length equals 13 residues. CDR3: CSANLSGGDEQFF. In nucleotides, the CDR3 is TGCAGCGCCAACCTTTCGGGGGGCGATGAGCAGTTCTTC.

The sample holds a few counts of this clone. V is TRBV14 and J is TRBJ1-2; unclear D gene. Trimming shortened V by 5 bases and J by 3 bases, and 10 bases separated the two germline ends. Looked up from germline, CDR1 is SGHDN and CDR2 is FVKESK. The CDR3 length is 13 residues. CDR3 nucleotides: TGTGCCAGCAGCGGGATTGGAGACTATGGCTACACCTTC. As protein: CASSGIGDYGYTF.

The rearrangement joins TRBV30 to TRBJ2-6, with TRBD1 matching 7 bases. V shed 2 bases, J shed 2 bases, and the junction held 6 bases outside the gene matches. Germline CDR1 reads GTSNPN; CDR2 reads SVGIG (reference sequence). The CDR3 sequence is 16 residues long. This chain's CDR3 is CAWSYRGWTGANVLTF. Written as DNA, the CDR3 is TGTGCCTGGAGTTACAGGGGTTGGACTGGGGCCAACGTCCTGACTTTC. The whole variable domain, filled in from reference TRBV30 and TRBJ2-6, reads SQTIHQWPATLVQPVGSPLSLECTVEGTSNPNLYWYRQAAGRGLQLLFYSVGIGQISSEVPQNLSASRPQDRQFILSSKKLLLSDSGFYLCAWSYRGWTGANVLTFGAGSRLTVL.

This chain joins TRBV6-5 and TRBJ2-7, with TRBD1 identical over 7 bases. The CDR3 runs 14 residues. Germline values: CDR1 MNHEY, CDR2 SVGAGI. V shed 8 bases and J 0 bases; nucleotides not matched to a gene: 7. CDR3 residues: CASRTGAYSYEQYF. The CDR3 DNA reads as TGTGCCAGCCGAACAGGGGCCTACTCCTACGAGCAGTACTTC.

This rearrangement joins TRBV7-9 to TRBJ2-1; TRBD2 is a possible D gene (6 bases). The germline gives CDR1 SEHNR, CDR2 FQNEAQ (reference sequence). This CDR3 comprises 16 residues. Trimming took 0 bases from V and 7 from J, leaving 16 bases between them. In DNA, the CDR3 is TGTGCCAGCAGCTTAGCGCGTTCGGGGAGGTGGAATGAGCAGTTCTTC. Translation gives CASSLARSGRWNEQFF. Full variable domain (outside the CDR3, taken from reference TRBV7-9 and TRBJ2-1): DTGVSQNPRHKITKRGQNVTFRCDPISEHNRLYWYRQTLGQGPEFLTYFQNEAQLEKSRLLSDRFSAERPKGSFSTLEIQRTEQGDSAMYLCASSLARSGRWNEQFFGPGTRLTVL.

The CDR3 spells CASSFRQGNSPLHF. The CDR3 DNA reads as TGTGCCAGCAGTTTTAGGCAGGGAAATTCACCCCTCCACTTT. The V and J genes are TRBV27 and TRBJ1-6; weak D call: TRBD1 (5 bases). Germline CDR1 is MNHEY and CDR2 is SMNVEV (reference sequence). Trimming cost V 3 bases and J 7 bases, with 10 bases left between them. The CDR3 covers 14 residues.

The chain links TRBV7-2 to TRBJ1-2; D is unresolved. The CDR3 extends over 14 amino acids. Trimming cost V 2 bases and J 3 bases, with 10 bases left between them. Germline CDR1 is SGHTA and CDR2 is FQGNSA. Here the CDR3 DNA reads TGTGCCAGCAGCTTATATGAGACGGACTATGGCTACACCTTC. This codes for CASSLYETDYGYTF.

CDR3 protein: CASSLGLAGPPWEQYF. The CDR3 region has the DNA TGTGCCAGCAGCCTCGGACTAGCGGGGCCCCCGTGGGAGCAGTACTTC. V and J are TRBV5-6 and TRBJ2-7, with TRBD2 matching 12 bases. Germline-derived CDR1 and CDR2 are SGHDT and YYEEEE. The CDR3 totals 16 residues. V lost 4 bases and J lost 7; bases outside the gene matches: 12.

V usage is TRBV6-6 and J usage is TRBJ1-4; D is unresolved. Germline CDR1 reads MNHNY; CDR2 reads SVGAGI (reference sequence). Trimming stripped 5 bases from V and 8 bases from J, with 6 bases between. CDR3 length: 11 amino acids. The CDR3 sequence is CASSPGEKLFF. The CDR3 DNA reads as TGTGCCAGCAGTCCGGGGGAAAAACTGTTTTTT.

There are a few counts of this clone. V gene TRBV30 combines with J gene TRBJ2-7; 7 bases match TRBD1. Germline CDR1 GTSNPN, CDR2 SVGIG (reference sequence). The V and J ends lost 5 bases and 4 bases, in that order; junction bases with no gene match: 11. CDR3 length equals 14 residues. CDR3 coding DNA: TGTGCCTGGGGTGAACAGGGGTTTACTTACGAGCAGTACTTC. As protein: CAWGEQGFTYEQYF.

Concerning this clone: Other nucleotide sequences from this sample produce the same CDR3. The V and J genes are TRBV29-1 and TRBJ1-1; D remains ambiguous. Trimming took off 4 bases at V and 1 base at J, with 4 bases between the two ends. Germline V gives CDR1 SQVTM, CDR2 ANQGSEA. CDR3 length: 11 residues. The CDR3 protein is CSVVQNTEAFF. The DNA of the CDR3 is TGCAGCGTTGTACAGAACACTGAAGCTTTCTTT.

This clone showed up just once. The gene calls are TRBV6-1 and TRBJ1-5; tentatively, D is TRBD1 (6 bases). Trimming stripped 5 bases from V and 5 bases from J, with 10 bases between. Germline CDR1 reads MNHNS; CDR2 reads SASEGT. CDR3 size: 13 residues. The CDR3 DNA follows: TGTGCCAGCAGTAGACAGGCCGATCAGCCCCAGCATTTT. Protein sequence: CASSRQADQPQHF.

The rearrangement links TRBV7-9 to TRBJ1-1; 10 bases match TRBD1. The trim removed 5 bases at V and 5 bases at J, leaving 5 bases unmatched. The CDR3 consists of 14 residues. Germline loops: CDR1 SEHNR, CDR2 FQNEAQ (reference sequence). The CDR3 is CASSRDRGVTEAFF. The CDR3 bases are TGTGCCAGCAGCCGGGACAGGGGTGTAACTGAAGCTTTCTTT.

The chain employs TRBV9 and TRBJ1-4; TRBD1 might be the D (5 bases). The CDR3 extends over 14 amino acids. V was shortened by 3 bases and J by 8 bases, with 14 bases between the two germline ends. Germline V gene sequence: CDR1 SGDLS, CDR2 YYNGEE. CDR3 sequence (DNA): TGTGCCAGCAGCGGGGGACGTGGTCAGGAAAAACTGTTTTTT. This codes for CASSGGRGQEKLFF.

The rearrangement links TRBV6-5 to TRBJ1-6, with 10 bases aligning to TRBD1. V was clipped by 8 bases and J by 7 bases; unmatched bases: 5. Germline CDR1 reads MNHEY; CDR2 reads SVGAGI. The CDR3 has 14 residues. As DNA, the CDR3 is TGTGCCAGCCGAACGGACAGGGGGAATTCACCCCTCCACTTT. This translates into CASRTDRGNSPLHF.

The sample holds a few counts of this clone. This chain joins TRBV4-1 and TRBJ1-2; tentative D call: TRBD1 (5 bases). Trimming left V 3 bases short and J 4 bases short, with 9 bases between. Germline loops: CDR1 MGHRA, CDR2 YSYEKL. The CDR3 has 13 amino acids. CDR3 in DNA: TGCGCCAGCAGCCAGACAGCCACCTATGGCTACACCTTC. Protein: CASSQTATYGYTF.

A few counts support this clone. J is TRBJ2-7 and V is TRBV7-2, with D tentatively TRBD1 (6 bases). Germline V CDR1 and CDR2: SGHTA, FQGNSA. The CDR3 covers 14 residues. With 1 base removed from V and 1 base from J, the gap between germline ends came to 8 bases. The CDR3 DNA reads as TGTGCCAGCAGCTTAGGGGGGCCGTCCTACGAGCAGTACTTC. Translated, it gives CASSLGGPSYEQYF.

This clone has just a few counts. This rearrangement joins TRBV11-1 to TRBJ2-1; D not resolved. Trimming removed 3 bases from V and 6 bases from J, with 15 bases in between. The CDR3 totals 15 residues. Germline V CDR1 and CDR2: SGHAT, FQDESV (reference sequence). CDR3 sequence (DNA): TGTGCCAGCAGCTTTCAACAGTCCGTATTCAATGAGCAGTTCTTC. This sequence encodes CASSFQQSVFNEQFF.

The chain has TRBV6-1 and TRBJ2-5; the match to TRBD1 covers 9 bases. The germline V gene encodes CDR1 MNHNS and CDR2 SASEGT. The CDR3 has 15 residues. The trim removed 3 bases at V and 2 bases at J, leaving 4 bases unmatched. The CDR3 reads CASSDPGQGQETQYF. CDR3 DNA: TGTGCCAGCAGTGACCCGGGACAGGGACAAGAGACCCAGTACTTC.

V usage is TRBV30 and J usage is TRBJ2-6, with a weak D call TRBD1 (6 bases). The length of the CDR3 is 15 residues. V was cut by 3 bases and J by 2 bases, with 11 bases left in between. CDR1 is GTSNPN, CDR2 SVGIG, per germline (reference sequence). As DNA, the CDR3 is TGTGCCTGGAGCACAGGGACCCCTGGGGCCAACGTCCTGACTTTC. Translating gives CAWSTGTPGANVLTF.